Listed here are 14 T cell receptor beta chains from one sample, sequenced in a study of T cell responses to AZD1222 COVID-19 vaccine. TCRdb's table, derived via immunoSEQ multiplex PCR, lists solely in-frame clones and lacks some. The sample gives 150,000 to 250,000 clones, 90% to 95% of which show up once; approximately 3.4% is in the top ten. The sequencing used peripheral blood, collected 28 days after the second AZD1222 dose. The receptors originated from an adult who received the AZD1222 COVID-19 vaccine.

The CDR3: CASTLSDRGRQETQYF. DNA for the CDR3: TGTGCCAGCACCCTTTCGGACAGGGGACGACAAGAGACCCAGTACTTC. The chain uses TRBV21-1 and TRBJ2-5; TRBD1, the D gene given by the table, was not confirmed from the DNA. TRBV21-1 is annotated as a pseudogene. This CDR3 has 16 amino acids.

The chain recombines TRBV5-1 with TRBJ2-1; D perhaps matches TRBD2 (6 bases). The CDR3 contains 16 residues. V was trimmed by 4 bases and J by 8 bases, leaving 22 bases between them. Per the germline V gene, CDR1 is SGHRS and CDR2 is YFSETQ. CDR3 amino acids: CASSSLGSGESDEQFF. The CDR3 coding sequence is TGCGCCAGCAGCAGCCTCGGGAGCGGAGAGTCGGATGAGCAGTTCTTC.

The V call is TRBV3-1 (or the pseudogene TRBV3-2), the J call TRBJ2-7; TRBD2 agrees at 10 bases. This CDR3 region has 16 residues. The V and J ends lost 1 base and 2 bases, in that order; junction bases with no gene match: 5. The V gene's germline CDR1 is LGHDT and CDR2 YNNKEL (reference sequence). This chain's CDR3 is CASSQVLAGAPYEQYF. The DNA for the CDR3 is TGTGCCAGCAGCCAAGTCCTAGCGGGAGCTCCCTACGAGCAGTACTTC.

This clone was observed a single time. This chain connects TRBV10-1 to TRBJ2-1; 7 bases map to TRBD2. CDR1 and CDR2 from the germline V gene are WNHNN and SYGVQD (reference sequence). This CDR3 contains 14 residues. J gave up 4 bases and V 5 bases, and 5 bases lay outside the gene matches. In DNA form, the CDR3 reads TGCGCCAGCAGTCCTTTAGCGGGTTACAATGAGCAGTTCTTC. Residues: CASSPLAGYNEQFF.

This chain connects TRBV28 to TRBJ1-5; D might be TRBD1 (6 bases). CDR3 length equals 15 residues. Trimming removed 4 bases at V and 1 base at J, with 11 bases between. Germline V lookup: CDR1 MDHEN, CDR2 SYDVKM. The CDR3 DNA reads as TGTGCCAGCAGTTCCCTTGGGACAAGCAATCAGCCCCAGCATTTT. Translated, it gives CASSSLGTSNQPQHF.

The CDR3 loop is CATPLRGTGYGSGNSPLHF. In DNA form, the CDR3 reads TGTGCTACTCCCCTTCGCGGGACAGGGTATGGATCGGGTAATTCACCCCTCCACTTT. The chain has TRBV27 and TRBJ1-6; 9 bases fit TRBD1. In germline, CDR1 is MNHEY, CDR2 SMNVEV (reference sequence). This CDR3 has 19 residues.

The sample holds one count of this clone. The gene calls are TRBV6-5 and TRBJ1-1, with TRBD1 matching 9 bases. This CDR3 region has 16 residues. The ends lost 2 bases at V and 6 bases at J; junction bases unmatched: 10. Germline V lookup: CDR1 MNHEY, CDR2 SVGAGI. CDR3 nucleotide sequence: TGTGCCAGCAGTTACGGCTCGACAGGGGGAAACCCTGAAGCTTTCTTT. This gives the protein CASSYGSTGGNPEAFF.

V and J are TRBV19 and TRBJ1-1; D ambiguous. CDR1 is LNHDA, CDR2 SQIVND, per germline (reference sequence). The CDR3 is 13 residues long. V lost 4 bases, J lost 11 bases, and 17 bases lay in between. CDR3 sequence reads: CASSTPGGVRAFF. For the CDR3, the DNA is TGTGCCAGTAGTACCCCTGGCGGGGTAAGGGCTTTCTTT.

In this sample, this clone turned up a few times. The chain's CDR3 is CASSFQGDSPLHF. The CDR3 region has the DNA TGTGCCAGCAGCTTCCAGGGGGATTCACCCCTCCACTTT. V gene TRBV5-4 combines with J gene TRBJ1-6, with 7 nucleotides matching TRBD1. Trimming cost V 2 bases and J 8 bases; bases outside gene matches: 1. The CDR3 runs 13 residues. Per germline, CDR1 SGHNT and CDR2 YYREEE (reference sequence). Variable domain in full (rest from reference TRBV5-4 and TRBJ1-6): ETGVTQSPTHLIKTRGQQVTLRCSSQSGHNTVSWYQQALGQGPQFIFQYYREEENGRGNFPPRFSGLQFPNYSSELNVNALELDDSALYLCASSFQGDSPLHFGNGTRLTVT.

The V gene is TRBV28, the J gene TRBJ2-7, with 13 bases identical to TRBD2. Germline trimming cut 3 bases from V and 0 bases from J; bases unmatched to any gene: 8. The CDR3 is 18 amino acids. The germline V gene encodes CDR1 MDHEN and CDR2 SYDVKM. The CDR3 nucleotides are TGTGCCAGCAGTTTCAGGGGACTAGCGGGGTACAGCTCCTACGAGCAGTACTTC. It yields the protein CASSFRGLAGYSSYEQYF.

J is TRBJ1-5 and V is TRBV30; perhaps TRBD1 as D (6 bases). CDR3 length: 14 residues. Per germline, CDR1 GTSNPN and CDR2 SVGIG (reference sequence). V was trimmed by 3 bases and J by 1 base, leaving 10 bases between them. DNA of the CDR3: TGTGCCTGGAGCCACAGGGCCAGCAATCAGCCCCAGCATTTT. Translated: CAWSHRASNQPQHF.

The genes are TRBV11-2 and TRBJ2-1; the match to TRBD1 covers 7 bases. V dropped 5 bases and J dropped 3; count of bases not matched to a gene: 7. CDR1 is SGHAT and CDR2 is FQNNGV in the germline V gene. The CDR3 runs to 15 residues. CDR3 sequence: CASSVGTAIYNEQFF. The CDR3 bases are TGTGCCAGCAGCGTCGGGACAGCCATCTACAATGAGCAGTTCTTC.

This clone occurred a few times. This chain joins TRBV5-1 and TRBJ1-5, with TRBD1 identical over 9 bases. The CDR3 contains 14 residues. Germline V lookup: CDR1 SGHRS, CDR2 YFSETQ. V lost 4 bases and J lost 8; bases outside the gene matches: 7. The CDR3 bases are TGCGCCAGCAGCCTCACAGGGGGCCGGGAGCCCCAGCATTTT. Its protein product is CASSLTGGREPQHF.

The chain joins TRBV19 to TRBJ1-1; perhaps TRBD1 as D (5 bases). V shed 0 bases and J shed 4 bases, with 12 bases lying between them. Germline values: CDR1 LNHDA, CDR2 SQIVND (reference sequence). This CDR3 contains 15 residues. The CDR3 region is CASSIDNRWGTEAFF. DNA of the CDR3: TGTGCCAGTAGTATAGATAACAGGTGGGGCACTGAAGCTTTCTTT.